The 17 T cell receptor beta chains in this list originate from one sample, sequenced in a study of blood T cell repertoires in COVID-19. Measured with immunoSEQ multiplex PCR; TCRdb has only the in-frame clones, and not every one. The table records approximately 140,000 clones, roughly 86% of them present only once. The sequenced sample was peripheral blood. The source is a woman between 55 and 75 years old with acute or convalescent COVID-19.

The chain carries TRBV7-2 and TRBJ2-7; the D gene is possibly TRBD2 (5 bases). CDR1 SGHTA and CDR2 FQGNSA come from the germline V gene. Trimming shortened V by 5 bases and J by 4 bases, and 12 bases separated the two germline ends. The CDR3 totals 13 residues. The CDR3 loop reads CASSRNPGYEQYF. DNA of the CDR3: TGTGCCAGCAGCCGAAACCCGGGATACGAGCAGTACTTC.

V usage is TRBV5-1 and J usage is TRBJ2-3, with D possibly being TRBD2 (6 bases). The CDR3 totals 15 residues. The V and J ends lost 3 bases and 3 bases respectively, with 14 bases between them. Germline CDR1 reads SGHRS; CDR2 reads YFSETQ. The CDR3 sequence: CASSYLPGGTDTQYF. Written as DNA, the CDR3 is TGCGCCAGCAGCTACCTTCCCGGGGGAACAGATACGCAGTATTTT.

This chain connects TRBV12-3 or TRBV12-4 to TRBJ2-7; no clear D. The CDR3 is made up of 12 amino acids. Trimming pared 1 base from V and 7 bases from J, leaving 8 bases between. In nucleotides, the CDR3 is TGTGCCAGCAGTTTAGTGTCCGGGGAGCAGTACTTC. As protein: CASSLVSGEQYF.

The count of this clone is one. The gene calls are TRBV7-2 and TRBJ1-2; D unclear. The V and J ends lost 0 bases and 4 bases respectively, with 9 bases between them. Germline-derived CDR1 and CDR2 are SGHTA and FQGNSA. The CDR3 sequence is 14 residues long. CDR3 coding DNA: TGTGCCAGCAGCTTAGCCCGAGCGAGCTATGGCTACACCTTC. Protein: CASSLARASYGYTF.

This clone was seen more than once but under ten times. The J gene is TRBJ2-1, the V gene TRBV5-1; 15 nucleotides align to TRBD2. J gave up 4 bases and V 4 bases, and 6 bases lay outside the gene matches. CDR3 size: 17 residues. Looked up from germline, CDR1 is SGHRS and CDR2 is YFSETQ. DNA of the CDR3: TGCGCCAGCAGCCCGGGACTAGCGGGGGGTAAATACAATGAGCAGTTCTTC. It translates to CASSPGLAGGKYNEQFF.

The rearrangement uses TRBV6-6 and TRBJ2-3; 9 nucleotides agree with TRBD2. Germline trimming cut 4 bases from V and 1 base from J; bases unmatched to any gene: 3. Germline loops: CDR1 MNHNY, CDR2 SVGAGI (reference sequence). The CDR3 length is 15 residues. The CDR3 sequence is CASSSRTSGTDTQYF. CDR3 coding DNA: TGTGCCAGCAGTTCCCGGACTAGCGGCACAGATACGCAGTATTTT.

A few counts support this clone. The chain links TRBV28 to TRBJ2-4, with 7 bases aligning to TRBD1. The CDR3 spans 15 residues. Germline lookup yields CDR1 MDHEN and CDR2 SYDVKM. Trimming cost V 0 bases and J 1 base; bases outside gene matches: 0. This CDR3 reads CASSLWDRAKNIQYF. The CDR3 bases are TGTGCCAGCAGTTTATGGGACAGGGCCAAAAACATTCAGTACTTC.

The V and J genes are TRBV7-3 and TRBJ2-3; D not resolved. V lost 5 bases and J 0 bases, leaving 9 bases between the germline ends. Germline CDR1 is SGHTA and CDR2 is FQGTGA. The CDR3 is 14 residues long. CDR3 protein: CASSPMASTDTQYF. The CDR3 DNA sequence: TGTGCCAGCAGCCCCATGGCAAGCACAGATACGCAGTATTTT.

This rearrangement joins TRBV11-2 to TRBJ2-7; maybe TRBD1 (6 bases). V gave up 1 base and J gave up 2 bases, with 12 bases separating them. The CDR3 sequence is 15 residues long. Germline CDR1 SGHAT, CDR2 FQNNGV. The CDR3 region is CASSLAAGATYEQYF. In DNA, the CDR3 is TGTGCCAGCAGCTTAGCCGCAGGGGCGACCTACGAGCAGTACTTC.

The CDR3 loop reads CASSLLGQTNTEAFF. The CDR3, as DNA: TGTGCCAGCAGTTTACTTGGGCAGACGAACACTGAAGCTTTCTTT. This chain joins TRBV28 and TRBJ1-1, with D unclear. Germline assignment: CDR1 MDHEN and CDR2 SYDVKM. This CDR3 contains 15 residues. Trimming pared 2 bases from V and 1 base from J, leaving 11 bases between. Looking up the rest from reference TRBV28 and TRBJ1-1 gives the full variable domain: DVKVTQSSRYLVKRTGEKVFLECVQDMDHENMFWYRQDPGLGLRLIYFSYDVKMKEKGDIPEGYSVSREKKERFSLILESASTNQTSMYLCASSLLGQTNTEAFFGQGTRLTVV.

V and J are TRBV6-1 and TRBJ1-2; 7 bases agree with TRBD1. Germline V gene sequence: CDR1 MNHNS, CDR2 SASEGT. The CDR3 totals 13 residues. V was pared by 3 bases and J by 8 bases, with 6 bases of the junction left unmatched. The CDR3 DNA sequence: TGTGCCAGCAGTGAGAAGGGGGCGGAGGGCTACACCTTC. Its protein product is CASSEKGAEGYTF.

The rearrangement joins TRBV9 to TRBJ1-3; 8 bases are shared with TRBD1. CDR3 length: 16 amino acids. J gave up 0 bases and V 3 bases, and 5 bases lay outside the gene matches. Per the germline V gene, CDR1 is SGDLS and CDR2 is YYNGEE. The CDR3 here is CASSGGQANSGNTIYF. The CDR3, as DNA: TGTGCCAGCAGCGGGGGACAGGCGAACTCTGGAAACACCATATATTTT. Variable domain in full (rest from reference TRBV9 and TRBJ1-3): DSGVTQTPKHLITATGQRVTLRCSPRSGDLSVYWYQQSLDQGLQFLIQYYNGEERAKGNILERFSAQQFPDLHSELNLSSLELGDSALYFCASSGGQANSGNTIYFGEGSWLTVV.

CDR3 in DNA: TGTGCCAGTTCCAGGGAGGGGAGAGGGAATGAGCAGTTCTTC. It codes for CASSREGRGNEQFF. The chain has TRBV2 and TRBJ2-1, with 7 bases identical to TRBD2. Germline loops: CDR1 SNHLY, CDR2 FYNNEI. Trimming removed 9 bases from V and 7 bases from J; junction bases left unmatched: 12. The CDR3 has 14 residues.

This rearrangement joins TRBV19 to TRBJ2-3; D is possibly TRBD1 (5 bases). Germline loops: CDR1 LNHDA, CDR2 SQIVND (reference sequence). The CDR3 contains 14 residues. V was shortened by 4 bases and J by 2 bases, with 10 bases between the two germline ends. DNA of the CDR3: TGTGCCAGTAGTAACGGACATAACACAGATACGCAGTATTTT. This codes for CASSNGHNTDTQYF.

The chain has TRBV19 and TRBJ1-6; perhaps TRBD1 as D (6 bases). CDR3 length: 19 amino acids. V was trimmed by 8 bases and J by 5 bases, leaving 28 bases between them. Per the germline V gene, CDR1 is LNHDA and CDR2 is SQIVND (reference sequence). CDR3 DNA: TGTGCCAGTGGAAATAGATTTATCGGGACACGCGATAATAATTCACCCCTCCACTTT. Translated, it gives CASGNRFIGTRDNNSPLHF.

V is TRBV29-1 and J is TRBJ1-3; D is uncertain. This CDR3 has 12 amino acids. Germline loops: CDR1 SQVTM, CDR2 ANQGSEA. V lost 4 bases, J lost 4 bases, and 8 bases lay in between. The DNA of the CDR3 is TGCAGCGTTGGGTTCAGAGGAAACACCATATATTTT. Translation: CSVGFRGNTIYF.

The chain combines TRBV9 with TRBJ2-5; 7 nucleotides agree with TRBD2. Trimming took 0 bases from V and 2 from J; bases not matched to a gene: 4. CDR3 length: 15 residues. Germline V gives CDR1 SGDLS, CDR2 YYNGEE. The CDR3 sequence: CASSVGWGGQETQYF. The CDR3 DNA follows: TGTGCCAGCAGCGTAGGGTGGGGGGGACAAGAGACCCAGTACTTC. Using reference TRBV9 and TRBJ2-5 for the parts outside the CDR3, the full variable domain is DSGVTQTPKHLITATGQRVTLRCSPRSGDLSVYWYQQSLDQGLQFLIQYYNGEERAKGNILERFSAQQFPDLHSELNLSSLELGDSALYFCASSVGWGGQETQYFGPGTRLLVL.